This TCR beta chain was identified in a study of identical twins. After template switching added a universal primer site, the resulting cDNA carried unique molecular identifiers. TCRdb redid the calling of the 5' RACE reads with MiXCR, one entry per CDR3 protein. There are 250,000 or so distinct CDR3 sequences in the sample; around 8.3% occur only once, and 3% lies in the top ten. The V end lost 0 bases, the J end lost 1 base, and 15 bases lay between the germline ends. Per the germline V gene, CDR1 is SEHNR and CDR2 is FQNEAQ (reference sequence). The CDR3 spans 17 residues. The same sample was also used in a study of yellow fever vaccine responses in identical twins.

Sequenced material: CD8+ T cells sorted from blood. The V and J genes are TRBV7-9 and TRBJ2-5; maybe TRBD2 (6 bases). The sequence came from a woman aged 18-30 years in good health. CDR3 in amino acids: CASSLARGSAPQETQYF. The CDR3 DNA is TGTGCCAGCAGCTTAGCGCGGGGCTCGGCCCCCCAAGAGACCCAGTACTTC.